This TCR beta chain was recovered during a study of blood T cells in healthy people across ages. PCR was performed a second time for about 7 to 12 cycles using a sample-barcoded 5' primer and a J-beta primer mix. TCRdb passed the 5' RACE reads through MiXCR, listing each CDR3 protein once. The profile shows fewer than 2,000,000 distinct CDR3 sequences, 30% to 40% of them singletons. CDR1 MGHRA and CDR2 YSYEKL come from the germline V gene. This CDR3 region has 16 residues. J gave up 5 bases and V 1 base, and 5 bases lay outside the gene matches. Material for sequencing was blood. The V call is TRBV4-1, the J call TRBJ2-1; 10 bases fit TRBD2. The TCR comes from a woman in her twenties or thirties in good health. The CDR3 DNA reads as TGCGCCAGCAGCCAAGGTCGCCTAGCGGGAGACAATGAGCAGTTCTTC. This encodes CASSQGRLAGDNEQFF.